The rows below give T cell receptor beta chains drawn from one sample of a study of blood T cell repertoires in COVID-19. Using immunoSEQ multiplex PCR, the repertoire was profiled, and TCRdb retains in-frame clones only, with some absent. The table lists 300,000 to 350,000 clones, 80% to 90% of them singletons. The sample comprised PBMCs or T cells enriched from blood (not recorded which). All receptors derive from a man aged 25-45 years who had recovered from COVID-19. CDR3s include the opening cysteine and the closing phenylalanine or tryptophan. Each record gives: V gene, clone size, D gene, J gene, CDR3 protein, CDR3 DNA. A D gene is named only where the DNA matches it firmly. Expanded clones are given a class, and other clones once, few, many or no size at all.

>TRBV9|-|TRBD1|TRBJ2-7
CASSVSSGGGYEQYF
TGTGCCAGCAGCGTAAGCTCAGGGGGCGGATACGAGCAGTACTTC
>TRBV19|once|-|TRBJ2-3
CASSIGGTDTQYF
TGTGCCAGTAGTATCGGAGGCACAGATACGCAGTATTTT
>TRBV30|-|TRBD1|TRBJ2-1
CAWSSRQGRALNEQFF
TGTGCCTGGAGTTCCCGACAGGGAAGAGCTCTCAATGAGCAGTTCTTC
>TRBV28|-|TRBD1|TRBJ1-2
CASSGTGGHYGYTF
TGTGCCAGCAGTGGGACAGGGGGCCACTATGGCTACACCTTC
>TRBV6-6|once|-|TRBJ1-1
CATTYPGGAMNTEAFF
TGTGCCACCACTTACCCTGGGGGGGCTATGAACACTGAAGCTTTCTTT
>TRBV11-2|-|TRBD1|TRBJ1-2
CASSLGGQVHGYTF
TGTGCCAGCAGCTTAGGGGGACAGGTGCATGGCTACACCTTC
>TRBV9|once|-|TRBJ2-5
CASSVDPGPQETQYF
TGTGCCAGCAGCGTAGATCCCGGTCCCCAAGAGACCCAGTACTTC
>TRBV18|-|-|TRBJ1-6
CASSPTSYNSPLHF
TGTGCCAGCTCACCCACCAGCTATAATTCACCCCTCCACTTT
>TRBV7-9|-|TRBD1|TRBJ1-2
CASTTMGTGPHSGYTF
TGTGCCAGCACCACCATGGGGACAGGGCCCCATTCTGGCTACACCTTC
>TRBV13|-|TRBD1|TRBJ1-1
CASSRTGYPLNTEAFF
TGTGCCAGCAGCCGGACAGGATACCCATTGAACACTGAAGCTTTCTTT
>TRBV6-5|-|-|TRBJ1-1
CASRTEGGWGEAFF
TGTGCCAGCAGAACCGAGGGAGGGTGGGGAGAAGCTTTCTTT
>TRBV6-6|-|TRBD1|TRBJ1-1
CASSKQGVGTEAFF
TGTGCCAGCAGTAAACAGGGGGTGGGAACTGAAGCTTTCTTT
>TRBV4-3|once|TRBD1|TRBJ1-4
CASSQGQGNEKLFF
TGCGCCAGCAGCCAAGGACAGGGAAACGAAAAACTGTTTTTT
>TRBV5-1|once|TRBD2|TRBJ2-7
CASSFIPAGVKDEQYF
TGCGCCAGCAGCTTTATCCCAGCGGGGGTCAAGGACGAGCAGTACTTC
>TRBV9|-|TRBD2|TRBJ2-5
CASSTTGGPLKETQYF
TGTGCCAGCAGCACGACGGGGGGGCCATTGAAGGAGACCCAGTACTTC
>TRBV6-5|once|-|TRBJ1-3
CASSLSGGRSGNTIYF
TGTGCCAGCAGTTTATCGGGGGGACGCTCTGGAAACACCATATATTTT
>TRBV5-4|-|-|TRBJ1-2
CASSFWPHGSGYTF
TGTGCCAGCAGCTTTTGGCCTCATGGGAGCGGCTACACCTTC
>TRBV9|-|-|TRBJ1-1
CASSVDLGNTEAFF
TGTGCCAGCAGCGTAGATCTCGGGAACACTGAAGCTTTCTTT
>TRBV9|-|TRBD1|TRBJ1-2
CASSLRGGGGYTF
TGTGCCAGCAGTCTTAGAGGGGGCGGCGGCTACACCTTC
>TRBV4-3|-|-|TRBJ2-1
CASSQNHHQGKFF
TGCGCCAGCAGCCAGAACCACCACCAGGGGAAGTTCTTC
>TRBV3-1/TRBV3-2|-|-|TRBJ2-2
CASSLRGYGELFF
TGTGCCAGCAGCCTCCGGGGGTACGGGGAGCTGTTTTTT
>TRBV7-9|once|-|TRBJ1-2
CASSAQGAGYTF
TGTGCCAGCAGCGCCCAGGGTGCTGGCTACACCTTC
>TRBV15|-|-|TRBJ1-2
CATSRGATVANYGYTF
TGTGCCACCAGCAGAGGGGCAACAGTAGCTAACTATGGCTACACCTTC
>TRBV10-2|-|-|TRBJ2-7
CASTDRTAYEQYF
TGCGCCAGCACCGACAGGACCGCCTACGAGCAGTACTTC
>TRBV2|once|-|TRBJ2-3
CASREKFLRDTQYF
TGTGCCAGCAGGGAAAAATTCTTGAGGGATACGCAGTATTTT
>TRBV9|-|TRBD2|TRBJ2-3
CASSAFPGGRSTDTQYF
TGTGCCAGCAGCGCTTTTCCGGGAGGAAGAAGCACAGATACGCAGTATTTT
>TRBV24-1|few|-|TRBJ2-3
CATSRQGTDTQYF
TGTGCCACCAGTAGGCAGGGCACAGATACGCAGTATTTT
>TRBV4-2|-|-|TRBJ1-4
CASSQDRKLFF
TGTGCCAGCAGCCAAGATCGAAAACTGTTTTTT
>TRBV6-6|-|TRBD1|TRBJ1-5
CASRNGAGDSQPQHF
TGTGCCAGCAGGAACGGAGCAGGGGACAGTCAGCCCCAGCATTTT
>TRBV30|-|-|TRBJ1-5
CAWSGAVSNQPQHF
TGTGCCTGGAGTGGGGCCGTTAGCAATCAGCCCCAGCATTTT